What follows are 10 T cell receptor beta chains derived from one specimen sequenced in a study of shared clonotypes between healthy human individuals. Assay: immunoSEQ multiplex PCR; the TCRdb copy retains only in-frame clones and omits some. The table includes roughly 760,000 clones, roughly 70% detected once. The sequenced sample consisted of memory CD4+ T cells sorted from blood. Subset noted: CD45RA-negative fraction. Every receptor here comes from a woman in her 30s in good health.

This clone has just one count. A read error likely explains this, since a far larger clone differs by one base. The chain joins TRBV6-5 to TRBJ2-5; 9 bases line up with TRBD2. The CDR3 extends over 16 amino acids. In germline, CDR1 is MNHEY, CDR2 SVGAGI. CDR3 in DNA: TGTACCAGCAGTTACTCACGGCGGGAGGGACAAGAGACCCAGTACTTC. This gives the protein CTSSYSRREGQETQYF.

V gene TRBV5-1 combines with J gene TRBJ1-3, with TRBD1 matching over 8 bases. V dropped 6 bases and J dropped 0; count of bases not matched to a gene: 8. This CDR3 contains 16 residues. CDR1 is SGHRS and CDR2 is YFSETQ in the germline V gene. The CDR3 DNA is TGCGCCAGCACCTCTGGGACAGGCGCCTCTGGAAACACCATATATTTT. This gives the protein CASTSGTGASGNTIYF.

V usage is TRBV5-4 and J usage is TRBJ2-7, with a possible D match to TRBD2 (5 bases). Germline-derived CDR1 and CDR2 are SGHNT and YYREEE (reference sequence). This CDR3 comprises 14 residues. V was cut by 3 bases and J by 5 bases, with 15 bases left in between. The chain's CDR3 is CASSSWAARDEQYF. The CDR3 nucleotides read TGTGCCAGCAGCTCGTGGGCCGCGAGGGACGAGCAGTACTTC.

The chain has TRBV5-1 and TRBJ2-1, with TRBD2 identical over 7 bases. This CDR3 region has 14 residues. The ends lost 1 base at V and 7 bases at J; junction bases unmatched: 5. Per germline, CDR1 SGHRS and CDR2 YFSETQ. CDR3 nucleotide sequence: TGCGCCAGCAGCTTGCGGGCCGGGGGGAATGAGCAGTTCTTC. Translation: CASSLRAGGNEQFF.

This chain uses TRBV11-2 with TRBJ1-4; TRBD1 might be the D (6 bases). CDR1 SGHAT and CDR2 FQNNGV come from the germline V gene. The CDR3 contains 15 residues. The ends were cut back, 1 base at V and 2 bases at J, with 8 bases in the middle. CDR3 sequence (DNA): TGTGCCAGCAGCTTAGCGGGACACACTAATGAAAAACTGTTTTTT. It codes for CASSLAGHTNEKLFF.

In DNA, the CDR3 is TGTGCCTGGAGTCGAAGGACAGACAACTACAATGAGCAGTTCTTC. Translated: CAWSRRTDNYNEQFF. The rearrangement joins TRBV30 to TRBJ2-1, with D tentatively TRBD1 (6 bases). The CDR3 runs 15 residues. V gave up 2 bases and J gave up 3 bases, with 14 bases separating them. In germline, CDR1 is GTSNPN, CDR2 SVGIG (reference sequence).

The sample holds many counts of this clone. The chain is built from TRBV27 and TRBJ2-5, with D tentatively TRBD2 (6 bases). The CDR3 consists of 13 residues. The V and J ends lost 6 bases and 5 bases respectively, with 13 bases between them. The germline CDR1 and CDR2 sequences are MNHEY and SMNVEV (reference sequence). The CDR3 is CASRTGVGETQYF. Here the CDR3 DNA reads TGTGCCAGCAGGACGGGAGTTGGGGAGACCCAGTACTTC.

Comment on this clone: This CDR3 is also generated by other DNA sequences in the sample. The chain couples TRBV5-1 to TRBJ1-3; D ambiguous. Germline values: CDR1 SGHRS, CDR2 YFSETQ. The CDR3 covers 14 residues. Trimming left V 1 base short and J 0 bases short, with 5 bases between. In nucleotides, the CDR3 is TGCGCCAGCAGCTTGACTGGCTCTGGAAACACCATATATTTT. Encoded protein: CASSLTGSGNTIYF. Filled out from reference TRBV5-1 and TRBJ1-3, the complete variable domain reads KAGVTQTPRYLIKTRGQQVTLSCSPISGHRSVSWYQQTPGQGLQFLFEYFSETQRNKGNFPGRFSGRQFSNSRSEMNVSTLELGDSALYLCASSLTGSGNTIYFGEGSWLTVV.

A single count supports this clone. The same CDR3 is also encoded by other DNA sequences in this sample. This sequence joins TRBV7-7 and TRBJ2-3; a weak D match, TRBD2 (6 bases). The V gene's germline CDR1 is SSHAT and CDR2 FNYEAQ (reference sequence). Trimming cost V 3 bases and J 6 bases, with 10 bases left between them. The CDR3 sequence is 13 residues long. The CDR3 bases are TGTGCCAGCAGCTTGGCGGAGGGCGATACGCAGTATTTT. Protein product: CASSLAEGDTQYF. The whole variable domain, filled in from reference TRBV7-7 and TRBJ2-3, reads GAGVSQSPRYKVTKRGQDVTLRCDPISSHATLYWYQQALGQGPEFLTYFNYEAQPDKSGLPSDRFSAERPEGSISTLTIQRTEQRDSAMYRCASSLAEGDTQYFGPGTRLTVL.

CDR3 in amino acids: CASSQGRGSGSSYEQYF. DNA of the CDR3: TGTGCCAGCAGCCAAGGCCGGGGCAGCGGTAGCTCCTACGAGCAGTACTTC. The J gene is TRBJ2-7, the V gene TRBV4-2; perhaps D is TRBD1 or TRBD2 (5 bases each). From germline, CDR1 is LGHNA and CDR2 YNFKEQ. The CDR3 is 17 residues long. V was clipped by 1 base and J by 0 bases, with 16 bases between them.